This passage covers 18 T cell receptor beta chains from one sample sequenced in a study of blood T cells in healthy people across ages. Then a second PCR, running roughly 7 to 11 cycles, was carried out with a sample-barcoded 5' primer and a J-beta primer mix. TCRdb reprocessed the 5' RACE reads with MiXCR, giving one entry per CDR3 protein. Of about 640,000 distinct CDR3 sequences listed, under 70% are singletons. Sequenced material: blood. Receptors originate from a man aged 55 to 69 in good health.

This rearrangement joins TRBV9 to TRBJ2-1; a weak D match, TRBD2 (7 bases). Germline V gives CDR1 SGDLS, CDR2 YYNGEE. V lost 3 bases and J 5 bases, leaving 15 bases between the germline ends. The CDR3 is 15 amino acids. The CDR3 nucleotides read TGTGCCAGCAGCGCTGCCGGGGGGCGCCACAATGAGCAGTTCTTC. Encoded protein: CASSAAGGRHNEQFF.

The V and J genes are TRBV11-3 and TRBJ1-5; D is perhaps TRBD1 (5 bases). Germline CDR1 reads SGHNT; CDR2 reads YENEEA. The CDR3 is made up of 16 amino acids. V lost 4 bases, J lost 4 bases, and 17 bases lay in between. DNA for the CDR3: TGTGCCAGCAGCTCTCCCCCGGTGGCAGGGAATCAGCCCCAGCATTTT. Amino acids: CASSSPPVAGNQPQHF.

The chain is built from TRBV5-1 and TRBJ2-7, with 11 bases aligning to TRBD1. Unmatched junction bases numbered 4, after V lost 1 base and J lost 4 bases. This CDR3 has 15 residues. The germline gives CDR1 SGHRS, CDR2 YFSETQ. The CDR3: CASSLPGQGEYEQYF. The CDR3 bases are TGCGCCAGCAGCTTGCCGGGACAGGGGGAGTACGAGCAGTACTTC.

The V gene is TRBV5-5, the J gene TRBJ2-5; no reliable D call. Germline lookup yields CDR1 SGHKS and CDR2 YYEKEE (reference sequence). The CDR3 runs to 11 residues. V shed 7 bases and J shed 5 bases, with 9 bases lying between them. CDR3 in amino acids: CASGVLETQYF. The CDR3 DNA reads TGTGCCAGCGGAGTTTTGGAGACCCAGTACTTC.

This chain joins TRBV10-3 and TRBJ2-7, with TRBD2 matching 9 bases. This CDR3 comprises 16 residues. V lost 3 bases and J lost 4; bases outside the gene matches: 10. Germline V gene sequence: CDR1 ENHRY, CDR2 SYGVKD. The CDR3, as DNA: TGTGCCATCAGTGAATTCCAAGCGGGAGGACAATACGAGCAGTACTTC. Translation gives CAISEFQAGGQYEQYF.

The CDR3 region is CASSRIGPGGYTF. Here the CDR3 DNA reads TGTGCCAGCAGTCGGATAGGGCCGGGAGGCTACACCTTC. The rearrangement joins TRBV2 to TRBJ1-2; D is undetermined. CDR3 size: 13 residues. The germline V and J ends were trimmed by 5 bases and 8 bases, with 15 bases remaining between them. Germline assignment: CDR1 SNHLY and CDR2 FYNNEI.

This clonotype was counted between two and nine times. V gene TRBV12-5 combines with J gene TRBJ2-1, with D tentatively TRBD2 (6 bases). The germline CDR1 and CDR2 sequences are LGHNT and FRNRAP. The V end was cut by 5 bases, the J end by 7 bases, with 9 bases between. The CDR3 length is 12 residues. The CDR3 sequence: CASGGGWNEQFF. CDR3 sequence (DNA): TGTGCTAGTGGTGGAGGGTGGAATGAGCAGTTCTTC.

The chain has TRBV14 and TRBJ2-1; D may match TRBD1 or TRBD2 (6 bases each). This CDR3 spans 16 amino acids. Looked up from germline, CDR1 is SGHDN and CDR2 is FVKESK. Trimming stripped 1 base from V and 3 bases from J, with 13 bases between. Written as DNA, the CDR3 is TGTGCCAGCAGCCAAGGAGGGGGGTGGGACTACAATGAGCAGTTCTTC. It codes for CASSQGGGWDYNEQFF.

The chain combines TRBV18 with TRBJ2-3; possibly TRBD2 for D (6 bases). The CDR3 runs to 14 residues. Trimming removed 8 bases at V and 0 bases at J, with 12 bases between. The germline V gene has CDR1 KGHSH and CDR2 LQKENI. The CDR3 here is CASRDGGSTDTQYF. The CDR3 nucleotides read TGTGCCAGCAGAGACGGAGGGAGCACAGATACGCAGTATTTT. Complete variable domain (other parts from reference TRBV18 and TRBJ2-3): NAGVMQNPRHLVRRRGQEARLRCSPMKGHSHVYWYRQLPEEGLKFMVYLQKENIIDESGMPKERFSAEFPKEGPSILRIQQVVRGDSAAYFCASRDGGSTDTQYFGPGTRLTVL.

V usage is TRBV6-5 and J usage is TRBJ2-7; tentatively, D is TRBD1 (5 bases). The V and J ends lost 8 bases and 1 base respectively, with 12 bases between them. Per the germline V gene, CDR1 is MNHEY and CDR2 is SVGAGI. The CDR3 is made up of 13 amino acids. CDR3 DNA: TGTGCCAGCTCAGGGATACCTTCCTACGAGCAGTACTTC. Translated, it gives CASSGIPSYEQYF.

This clonotype was seen at least ten times. This chain joins TRBV7-9 and TRBJ2-6; TRBD1 is a possible D gene (6 bases). V lost 6 bases and J lost 4, with 16 bases in between. Germline lookup yields CDR1 SEHNR and CDR2 FQNEAQ (reference sequence). This CDR3 has 16 amino acids. CDR3 sequence: CASRGQTGSGANVLTF. In nucleotides, the CDR3 is TGTGCCAGCAGAGGGCAAACAGGGTCCGGGGCCAACGTCCTGACTTTC.

The V call is TRBV20-1, the J call TRBJ2-5, with 7 nucleotides matching TRBD1. Germline CDR1 and CDR2: DFQATT and SNEGSKA (reference sequence). V lost 6 bases and J lost 3; bases outside the gene matches: 10. This CDR3 contains 14 residues. The DNA for the CDR3 is TGCAGTGCCCGGAGAACAGGGGTGGAAGAGACCCAGTACTTC. Encoded protein: CSARRTGVEETQYF.

As DNA, the CDR3 is TGCAGCGTTGAGAAAGCCCGCGGCTACACCTTC. Encoded protein: CSVEKARGYTF. The rearrangement uses TRBV29-1 and TRBJ1-2; no definite D call. V lost 3 bases to trimming and J lost 8 bases, with 10 bases between them. From germline, CDR1 is SQVTM and CDR2 ANQGSEA. The CDR3 sequence is 11 residues long.

This clonotype was seen at least ten times. The chain links TRBV9 to TRBJ2-1, with 8 nucleotides matching TRBD2. The CDR3 extends over 16 amino acids. J lost 6 bases, V lost 4 bases, and 12 bases had no gene match. Looked up from germline, CDR1 is SGDLS and CDR2 is YYNGEE. The CDR3 coding sequence is TGTGCCAGCAGCAGCCGCAGGGCGGGGGGTCCCAATGAGCAGTTCTTC. Translation gives CASSSRRAGGPNEQFF. The entire variable domain, with the rest obtained from reference TRBV9 and TRBJ2-1, is as follows: DSGVTQTPKHLITATGQRVTLRCSPRSGDLSVYWYQQSLDQGLQFLIQYYNGEERAKGNILERFSAQQFPDLHSELNLSSLELGDSALYFCASSSRRAGGPNEQFFGPGTRLTVL.

The V gene is TRBV29-1, the J gene TRBJ2-3; TRBD2 agrees at 9 bases. The CDR3 loop spans 15 amino acids. V lost 4 bases to trimming and J lost 6 bases; unmatched junction nucleotides: 11. Germline values: CDR1 SQVTM, CDR2 ANQGSEA. CDR3 residues: CSVGEGSGGLDTQYF. CDR3 DNA: TGCAGCGTTGGGGAGGGTAGCGGGGGTCTGGATACGCAGTATTTT.

The chain joins TRBV4-1 to TRBJ1-4; possibly TRBD1 for D (5 bases). The germline CDR1 and CDR2 sequences are MGHRA and YSYEKL. CDR3 length: 16 residues. Trimming pared 4 bases from V and 3 bases from J, leaving 15 bases between. In DNA form, the CDR3 reads TGCGCCAGCAGCCGCCAGCAGGAGGGACCTAATGAAAAACTGTTTTTT. Residues: CASSRQQEGPNEKLFF.

This clonotype has a handful of counts. This rearrangement joins TRBV7-2 to TRBJ2-1; D remains ambiguous. This CDR3 is 15 amino acids long. Germline V lookup: CDR1 SGHTA, CDR2 FQGNSA. The V end was cut by 0 bases, the J end by 1 base, with 7 bases between. The CDR3 bases are TGTGCCAGCAGCTTAGCGAGCGCGTCCTACAATGAGCAGTTCTTC. Encoded protein: CASSLASASYNEQFF.

The chain is built from TRBV10-3 and TRBJ2-1; 10 bases align to TRBD2. This CDR3 region has 15 residues. CDR1 is ENHRY, CDR2 SYGVKD, per germline. V dropped 9 bases and J dropped 4; count of bases not matched to a gene: 9. The CDR3 DNA follows: TGTGCCATGAGCTCTAGCGGGGGTGATTACAATGAGCAGTTCTTC. Translation: CAMSSSGGDYNEQFF.